The 30 T cell receptor beta chains below were found in one sample sequenced in a study of blood T cell repertoires in COVID-19. The method was immunoSEQ multiplex PCR; TCRdb's version includes in-frame clones alone and lacks a portion of them. Of 170,000 or so clones in the sample, approximately 80% were seen once. Material: PBMCs or T cells enriched from blood (not recorded which). Receptors originate from a woman in her forties or fifties who had recovered from COVID-19.

The chain uses TRBV5-1 and TRBJ1-4; D perhaps matches TRBD1 (5 bases). Germline values: CDR1 SGHRS, CDR2 YFSETQ. The CDR3 consists of 15 residues. The ends were cut back, 0 bases at V and 4 bases at J, with 10 bases in the middle. CDR3 sequence reads: CASSLAGRVNEKLFF. CDR3 DNA: TGCGCCAGCAGCTTGGCGGGCAGGGTTAATGAAAAACTGTTTTTT.

This clone was seen a few times. The V gene is TRBV5-1, the J gene TRBJ1-1; D ambiguous. The CDR3 has 15 amino acids. The V end lost 1 base, the J end lost 4 bases, and 14 bases lay between the germline ends. Germline V gene lookup returns CDR1 SGHRS and CDR2 YFSETQ. CDR3 amino acids: CASSLIPPPGTEAFF. CDR3 sequence (DNA): TGCGCCAGCAGCTTGATCCCGCCCCCGGGCACTGAAGCTTTCTTT. Looking up the rest from reference TRBV5-1 and TRBJ1-1 gives the full variable domain: KAGVTQTPRYLIKTRGQQVTLSCSPISGHRSVSWYQQTPGQGLQFLFEYFSETQRNKGNFPGRFSGRQFSNSRSEMNVSTLELGDSALYLCASSLIPPPGTEAFFGQGTRLTVV.

J is TRBJ1-4 and V is TRBV5-1; 7 bases match TRBD1. Unmatched junction bases numbered 8, after V lost 4 bases and J lost 5 bases. The CDR3 loop spans 15 amino acids. Germline V CDR1 and CDR2: SGHRS, YFSETQ. DNA for the CDR3: TGCGCCAGCAGCGTCGGGGACAGCCTAAATGAAAAACTGTTTTTT. Its protein is CASSVGDSLNEKLFF. Full variable domain (missing parts from reference TRBV5-1 and TRBJ1-4): KAGVTQTPRYLIKTRGQQVTLSCSPISGHRSVSWYQQTPGQGLQFLFEYFSETQRNKGNFPGRFSGRQFSNSRSEMNVSTLELGDSALYLCASSVGDSLNEKLFFGSGTQLSVL.

This sequence joins TRBV5-1 and TRBJ2-3; TRBD2 matches 8 bases. Germline V gene lookup returns CDR1 SGHRS and CDR2 YFSETQ. V was clipped by 3 bases and J by 4 bases; unmatched bases: 10. This CDR3 is 16 amino acids long. The CDR3 sequence: CASSSLAGSSADTQYF. The CDR3 nucleotides read TGCGCCAGCAGCTCTTTAGCGGGGTCAAGCGCAGATACGCAGTATTTT.

The rearrangement uses TRBV7-3 and TRBJ2-7, with D uncertain. The V gene's germline CDR1 is SGHTA and CDR2 FQGTGA. The CDR3 is 14 residues long. With 1 base removed from V and 4 bases from J, the gap between germline ends came to 11 bases. Written as DNA, the CDR3 is TGTGCCAGCAGCTTAATGCCAGGCCCGTACGAGCAGTACTTC. Amino acid sequence: CASSLMPGPYEQYF.

The rearrangement uses TRBV3-1 (or the pseudogene TRBV3-2) and TRBJ2-3; 10 positions match TRBD2. Losses at the gene ends were 3 bases for V and 6 bases for J; bases not matched to a gene: 9. The CDR3 extends over 16 amino acids. From germline, CDR1 is LGHDT and CDR2 YNNKEL (reference sequence). This chain's CDR3 is CASSQNLGLAVDTQYF. CDR3 coding DNA: TGTGCCAGCAGCCAGAACCTCGGACTAGCGGTCGATACGCAGTATTTT.

This clone was counted a few times. The V gene is TRBV5-1, the J gene TRBJ1-1; 10 bases are a match to TRBD1. Per the germline V gene, CDR1 is SGHRS and CDR2 is YFSETQ. CDR3 length equals 17 residues. With V trimmed by 0 bases and J by 5 bases, 10 bases remained unmatched. The CDR3 spells CASSLGRQGARRTEAFF. CDR3 DNA sequence: TGCGCCAGCAGCTTGGGGAGACAGGGGGCAAGGAGAACTGAAGCTTTCTTT.

This clone is a singleton in its sample. V is TRBV18 and J is TRBJ1-6; D is possibly TRBD1 (5 bases). Germline V CDR1 and CDR2: KGHSH, LQKENI. CDR3 length equals 15 residues. Trimming cost V 2 bases and J 7 bases, with 12 bases left between them. The CDR3 nucleotides are TGTGCCAGCTCACCAGGGGGGTCAGGGAATTCACCCCTCCACTTT. Protein sequence: CASSPGGSGNSPLHF.

The rearrangement uses TRBV3-1 (or the pseudogene TRBV3-2) and TRBJ2-2; TRBD2 agrees at 11 bases. V lost 4 bases to trimming and J lost 4 bases; unmatched junction nucleotides: 8. This CDR3 comprises 17 residues. CDR1 and CDR2 from the germline V gene are LGHDT and YNNKEL (reference sequence). In nucleotides, the CDR3 is TGTGCCAGCAGCCTATACGGGACTAGCGGACCCACCGGGGAGCTGTTTTTT. Its translation is CASSLYGTSGPTGELFF.

Worth noting for this clone: An end of the junction differs from the germline gene, which may be a read error. V usage is TRBV10-2 and J usage is TRBJ2-7, with unresolved D. Per germline, CDR1 WSHSY and CDR2 SAAADI. The CDR3 totals 11 residues. The CDR3 nucleotides are TGCGCCAGCAGTGAGTTGCACAAATCGCACTTC. Amino acid sequence: CASSELHKSHF.

This chain uses TRBV19 with TRBJ1-1; D remains unclear. CDR3 size: 13 residues. V dropped 6 bases and J dropped 1 base, with 9 bases sitting between them. Germline loops: CDR1 LNHDA, CDR2 SQIVND (reference sequence). CDR3 nucleotides: TGTGCCAGTAGCTCGCCAGGGAACACTGAAGCTTTCTTT. Its protein is CASSSPGNTEAFF.

The rearrangement links TRBV7-9 to TRBJ2-3; 11 bases are shared with TRBD2. V lost 5 bases and J lost 5; bases outside the gene matches: 6. Looked up from germline, CDR1 is SEHNR and CDR2 is FQNEAQ (reference sequence). This CDR3 spans 15 amino acids. The chain's CDR3 is CASSPGLAGLDTQYF. CDR3 bases: TGTGCCAGCAGCCCTGGACTAGCGGGCCTAGATACGCAGTATTTT.

The chain combines TRBV24-1 with TRBJ2-5, with 7 bases that match TRBD1. V shed 7 bases and J 3 bases; nucleotides not matched to a gene: 7. This CDR3 contains 14 residues. CDR1 and CDR2 from the germline V gene are KGHDR and SFDVKD. This CDR3 reads CATSEGTVKETQYF. For the CDR3, the DNA is TGTGCCACCAGCGAGGGGACAGTTAAAGAGACCCAGTACTTC.

V gene TRBV6-5 combines with J gene TRBJ1-2; 8 bases agree with TRBD1. Germline CDR1 is MNHEY and CDR2 is SVGAGI. The CDR3 has 12 residues. V lost 6 bases, J lost 6 bases, and 3 bases stayed unmatched. The CDR3 spells CASRAGGNGYTF. DNA for the CDR3: TGTGCCAGCAGAGCAGGGGGCAATGGCTACACCTTC.

The chain combines TRBV7-2 with TRBJ1-3; no reliable D call. V was clipped by 3 bases and J by 0 bases, with 12 bases between them. CDR3 length: 16 amino acids. CDR1 is SGHTA and CDR2 is FQGNSA in the germline V gene. CDR3 nucleotides: TGTGCCAGCAGCTTTGGCCGGGGTTCCTCTGGAAACACCATATATTTT. This sequence encodes CASSFGRGSSGNTIYF.

The rearrangement joins TRBV24-1 to TRBJ1-1; a weak D match, TRBD1 (6 bases). V lost 6 bases, J lost 2 bases, and 18 bases lay in between. This CDR3 has 16 amino acids. The V gene's germline CDR1 is KGHDR and CDR2 SFDVKD. DNA for the CDR3: TGTGCCACCAGTTTACCTCCCGGGACAAAAAACACTGAAGCTTTCTTT. Its protein is CATSLPPGTKNTEAFF.

V gene TRBV7-2 combines with J gene TRBJ1-1; TRBD1 aligns across 7 bases. This CDR3 has 16 amino acids. Germline loops: CDR1 SGHTA, CDR2 FQGNSA. Losses at the gene ends were 1 base for V and 5 bases for J; bases not matched to a gene: 10. The CDR3 DNA sequence: TGTGCCAGCAGCTTAGTCTCTACAGGGGCGAGTACTGAAGCTTTCTTT. This sequence encodes CASSLVSTGASTEAFF. The full variable domain, its missing parts supplied by reference TRBV7-2 and TRBJ1-1, is GAGVSQSPSNKVTEKGKDVELRCDPISGHTALYWYRQSLGQGLEFLIYFQGNSAPDKSGLPSDRFSAERTGGSVSTLTIQRTQQEDSAVYLCASSLVSTGASTEAFFGQGTRLTVV.

The chain carries TRBV30 and TRBJ2-5; 8 nucleotides match TRBD1. The CDR3 consists of 15 residues. Germline trimming cut 0 bases from V and 2 bases from J; bases unmatched to any gene: 5. Looked up from germline, CDR1 is GTSNPN and CDR2 is SVGIG (reference sequence). CDR3 nucleotides: TGTGCCTGGAGTGTCCGTGGACAGGGTCAAGAGACCCAGTACTTC. Encoded protein: CAWSVRGQGQETQYF.

The chain couples TRBV9 to TRBJ2-3; 8 positions match TRBD2. The germline V gene encodes CDR1 SGDLS and CDR2 YYNGEE. This CDR3 region has 15 residues. Unmatched junction bases numbered 6, after V lost 4 bases and J lost 2 bases. Written as DNA, the CDR3 is TGTGCCAGCAGCACAGAACTAGCGGACACAGATACGCAGTATTTT. Its translation: CASSTELADTDTQYF.

J is TRBJ1-2 and V is TRBV28, with TRBD1 matching over 7 bases. The CDR3 extends over 16 amino acids. With 7 bases clipped from V and 2 bases from J, the junction kept 13 bases outside the gene matches. Germline V gives CDR1 MDHEN, CDR2 SYDVKM. The CDR3 protein is CASTAIDRVPNYGYTF. The CDR3 nucleotides read TGTGCCAGCACCGCTATCGACAGGGTCCCCAACTATGGCTACACCTTC.

J is TRBJ2-2 and V is TRBV4-1; possible D gene TRBD2, 5 bases. CDR1 and CDR2 (germline): MGHRA, YSYEKL. The V end was cut by 4 bases, the J end by 6 bases, with 9 bases between. The CDR3 length is 13 residues. The CDR3 region is CASSPSFAGELFF. The CDR3 DNA reads TGCGCCAGCAGCCCTAGCTTTGCCGGGGAGCTGTTTTTT.

A few counts support this clone. V and J are TRBV5-1 and TRBJ2-7, with D possibly being TRBD2 (6 bases). Germline assignment: CDR1 SGHRS and CDR2 YFSETQ. This CDR3 region has 15 residues. V was shortened by 0 bases and J by 4 bases, with 14 bases between the two germline ends. The CDR3 protein is CASSLGSGDTYEQYF. CDR3 coding DNA: TGCGCCAGCAGCTTGGGATCGGGAGATACGTACGAGCAGTACTTC.

The chain has TRBV14 and TRBJ2-5; D may be TRBD1 (5 bases). Deletions cut 0 bases from V and 7 bases from J, with 6 bases between. The length of the CDR3 is 12 residues. Germline CDR1 and CDR2: SGHDN and FVKESK. CDR3 region: CASSQDRGTQYF. As DNA, the CDR3 is TGTGCCAGCAGCCAAGATAGGGGGACCCAGTACTTC.

The chain links TRBV7-6 to TRBJ1-1; D gene uncertain. Per the germline V gene, CDR1 is SGHVS and CDR2 is FNYEAQ. This CDR3 has 13 residues. Trimming removed 5 bases from V and 1 base from J, with 8 bases in between. The CDR3 loop reads CASSLQENTEAFF. CDR3 bases: TGTGCCAGCAGCCTTCAGGAGAACACTGAAGCTTTCTTT.

This clone was seen only once. The chain is built from TRBV29-1 and TRBJ2-5; D unclear. In germline, CDR1 is SQVTM, CDR2 ANQGSEA. The CDR3 loop spans 14 amino acids. Trimming stripped 1 base from V and 5 bases from J, with 14 bases between. CDR3 region: CSVEGLLGRETQYF. The CDR3 coding sequence is TGCAGCGTTGAAGGACTTCTCGGAAGGGAGACCCAGTACTTC.

The chain joins TRBV6-5 to TRBJ1-1; possible D gene TRBD1, 5 bases. Germline V gives CDR1 MNHEY, CDR2 SVGAGI. V lost 6 bases to trimming and J lost 6 bases, with 14 bases between them. The CDR3 totals 13 residues. The CDR3 region has the DNA TGTGCCAGCAGAACAAAGGGGAGGCCTGAAGCTTTCTTT. The encoded protein is CASRTKGRPEAFF.

V and J are TRBV19 and TRBJ2-1; 7 bases align to TRBD2. The CDR3 runs to 16 residues. Germline-derived CDR1 and CDR2 are LNHDA and SQIVND (reference sequence). Germline trimming cut 5 bases from V and 4 bases from J; bases unmatched to any gene: 11. The CDR3 DNA is TGTGCCAGTAGTTTCTCCGGGACTATAAATTACAATGAGCAGTTCTTC. It encodes CASSFSGTINYNEQFF.

The chain has TRBV7-2 and TRBJ2-7, with 8 positions matching TRBD1. Trimming at V came to 5 bases and at J to 0 bases, leaving 6 bases not matched to a gene. Germline V gene data show CDR1 as SGHTA and CDR2 as FQGNSA. This CDR3 has 15 amino acids. DNA for the CDR3: TGTGCCAGCAGCCTCGACAGGGGAAGCTCCTACGAGCAGTACTTC. Its protein is CASSLDRGSSYEQYF.

The chain employs TRBV6-5 and TRBJ1-3; no firm D call. Germline V lookup: CDR1 MNHEY, CDR2 SVGAGI. There are 13 residues in the CDR3. The V end was cut by 5 bases, the J end by 8 bases, with 13 bases between. CDR3 coding DNA: TGTGCCAGCAGTAACAGTAATATCTACACCATATATTTT. Its protein is CASSNSNIYTIYF.

This clone came up a few times. The genes are TRBV28 and TRBJ1-6, with 8 bases lining up with TRBD1. CDR3 size: 15 residues. The V and J ends lost 4 bases and 6 bases, in that order; junction bases with no gene match: 5. Per germline, CDR1 MDHEN and CDR2 SYDVKM. CDR3 loop: CASSSSGQGNSPLHF. The CDR3 region has the DNA TGTGCCAGCAGTTCGTCCGGACAGGGTAATTCACCCCTCCACTTT.